The entry below gives a single TCR beta chain sequence along with its context. Clones were sequenced by immunoSEQ multiplex PCR, and TCRdb holds only the in-frame ones, with some missing. The sample carries under 250,000 clones, more than 70% recorded once. Participants were aged about 18 to 90 years, lived in under 30 US areas, and enrolled virtually. Cohorts were assigned according to the clinical history that participants reported. Trimming at V came to 0 bases and at J to 4 bases, leaving 3 bases not matched to a gene. From germline, CDR1 is SGHRS and CDR2 YFSETQ. The CDR3 is 15 residues long. The data are from a study of blood T cell repertoires in COVID-19.

The specimen was PBMCs or T cells enriched from blood (not recorded which). J is TRBJ2-3 and V is TRBV5-1; TRBD2 matches at 9 bases. This receptor was obtained from a man under 40 with acute COVID-19. CDR3 in amino acids: CASSLASGMADTQYF. DNA for the CDR3: TGCGCCAGCAGCTTGGCTAGCGGGATGGCAGATACGCAGTATTTT.